These 14 T cell receptor beta chains share one sample of origin, sequenced in a study of shared clonotypes between healthy human individuals. Profiled with immunoSEQ multiplex PCR; TCRdb holds only in-frame clones, not every one. This table has roughly 2.1 million clones, about 92% appearing once. CD45RO-negative, CCR7-selected cells formed the naive CD8 fraction, which excluded terminally differentiated effector memory CD45RA+ cells. The specimen was naive CD8+ T cells from PBMCs. The receptors here all came from a man younger than 35 in good health. Some clones in this sample may be carry-over from other donors' samples.

This chain uses TRBV5-8 with TRBJ1-2; no clear D. The CDR3 covers 14 residues. The germline V and J ends were trimmed by 4 bases and 8 bases, with 18 bases remaining between them. Per germline, CDR1 SGHTS and CDR2 YDEGEE. CDR3 in amino acids: CASSRVRSQAGYTF. DNA of the CDR3: TGTGCCAGCAGCCGAGTCAGGTCCCAAGCGGGCTACACCTTC. Complete variable domain (other parts from reference TRBV5-8 and TRBJ1-2): EAGVTQSPTHLIKTRGQQATLRCSPISGHTSVYWYQQALGLGLQFLLWYDEGEERNRGNFPPRFSGRQFPNYSSELNVNALELEDSALYLCASSRVRSQAGYTFGSGTRLTVV.

The chain employs TRBV23-1 and TRBJ1-5; no clear D. TRBV23-1 counts as an open reading frame of uncertain function. The CDR3 is 15 residues long. V lost 3 bases and J lost 2, with 11 bases in between. CDR3 sequence (DNA): TGCGCCAGCAGTCATCGCGGCGCCGGCAATCAGCCCCAGCATTTT. Its protein is CASSHRGAGNQPQHF.

Concerning this clone itself: Other DNA sequences within the sample encode an identical CDR3. This chain connects TRBV9 to TRBJ1-5, with D possibly matching TRBD1 (6 bases). Trimming removed 3 bases from V and 6 bases from J, with 13 bases in between. The CDR3 spans 14 residues. Germline CDR1 reads SGDLS; CDR2 reads YYNGEE. CDR3 residues: CASSASGAGQPQHF. The CDR3 DNA sequence: TGTGCCAGCAGCGCCTCAGGGGCGGGTCAGCCCCAGCATTTT.

The chain carries TRBV28 and TRBJ1-5; no reliable D call. The CDR3 has 15 amino acids. Germline values: CDR1 MDHEN, CDR2 SYDVKM. V gave up 5 bases and J gave up 3 bases, with 14 bases separating them. The CDR3 coding sequence is TGTGCCAGCAGTCCTAACCGGATGTACAATCAGCCCCAGCATTTT. Protein: CASSPNRMYNQPQHF.

The rearrangement uses TRBV30 and TRBJ1-2; D is undetermined. The germline CDR1 and CDR2 sequences are GTSNPN and SVGIG (reference sequence). Trimming pared 0 bases from V and 12 bases from J, leaving 17 bases between. The CDR3 contains 13 residues. The CDR3: CAWSVSSAGADTF. For the CDR3, the DNA is TGTGCCTGGAGTGTAAGTAGCGCAGGAGCCGACACCTTC.

Concerning this clone itself: The sample has other DNA sequences that encode this CDR3 too. The chain recombines TRBV7-2 with TRBJ1-2, with 7 positions matching TRBD1. The CDR3 loop spans 13 amino acids. CDR1 and CDR2 (germline): SGHTA, FQGNSA. The trim removed 5 bases at V and 4 bases at J, leaving 4 bases unmatched. The CDR3 region is CASSPRDSYGYTF. The CDR3 nucleotides are TGTGCCAGCAGCCCCCGGGACAGCTATGGCTACACCTTC.

As regards this clone: Other DNA sequences in this specimen translate into the identical CDR3. The CDR3 reads CASSLLVGTGELFF. The CDR3 nucleotides are TGTGCCAGCAGTTTATTGGTCGGCACCGGGGAGCTGTTTTTT. The chain links TRBV28 to TRBJ2-2; D is ambiguous. Germline V CDR1 and CDR2: MDHEN, SYDVKM. This CDR3 comprises 14 residues. V lost 1 base and J 4 bases, leaving 7 bases between the germline ends.

This rearrangement joins TRBV28 to TRBJ2-2; 7 bases agree with TRBD2. Germline V lookup: CDR1 MDHEN, CDR2 SYDVKM. J was trimmed by 7 bases and V by 4 bases; bases with no gene match: 9. The CDR3 runs 15 residues. CDR3 amino acids: CASSWIGRKYGELFF. CDR3 DNA: TGTGCCAGCAGTTGGATCGGGAGGAAGTACGGGGAGCTGTTTTTT. Full variable domain (rest looked up from reference TRBV28 and TRBJ2-2): DVKVTQSSRYLVKRTGEKVFLECVQDMDHENMFWYRQDPGLGLRLIYFSYDVKMKEKGDIPEGYSVSREKKERFSLILESASTNQTSMYLCASSWIGRKYGELFFGEGSRLTVL.

This clone appeared once. The chain recombines TRBV7-9 with TRBJ2-5, with TRBD1 identical over 8 bases. This CDR3 comprises 16 residues. Per the germline V gene, CDR1 is SEHNR and CDR2 is FQNEAQ (reference sequence). V trimming: 2 bases; J trimming: 5 bases; junction bases outside the gene matches: 10. CDR3 DNA sequence: TGTGCCAGCAGCTTAATTCAAAACAGGGGGATGGAGACCCAGTACTTC. Amino acids: CASSLIQNRGMETQYF.

A remark on this clone: In the same sample, other DNA sequences code for this CDR3. This sequence joins TRBV27 and TRBJ1-5, with D possibly TRBD1 on 5 matching bases. Germline assignment: CDR1 MNHEY and CDR2 SMNVEV (reference sequence). Between the trimmed V and J ends, which lost 3 bases and 7 bases, there was a span of 10 bases. This CDR3 has 13 amino acids. The CDR3 DNA reads TGTGCCAGCAGTTTTCAGGGTTCCCAGCCCCAGCATTTT. This sequence encodes CASSFQGSQPQHF.

This sequence joins TRBV28 and TRBJ1-1; D not resolved. V lost 7 bases, J lost 1 base, and 16 bases lay in between. The CDR3 totals 15 residues. Germline V gene lookup returns CDR1 MDHEN and CDR2 SYDVKM. The CDR3: CASNSLEGRNTEAFF. The CDR3 nucleotides are TGTGCCAGCAATTCCCTCGAGGGCAGGAACACTGAAGCTTTCTTT.

The chain carries TRBV4-3 and TRBJ2-5; 7 bases line up with TRBD2. CDR1 LGHNA and CDR2 YSLEER come from the germline V gene. V gave up 0 bases and J gave up 3 bases; unmatched junction bases: 7. This CDR3 spans 16 amino acids. The CDR3 region has the DNA TGCGCCAGCAGCCAAGATATGGCTAGCGGAGAAGAGACCCAGTACTTC. Translating gives CASSQDMASGEETQYF.

This rearrangement joins TRBV9 to TRBJ2-5; 7 nucleotides line up with TRBD1. The V segment lost 3 bases and the J segment 4 bases; nucleotides outside the gene matches: 9. Germline V lookup: CDR1 SGDLS, CDR2 YYNGEE. The CDR3 is 15 residues long. CDR3 nucleotide sequence: TGTGCCAGCAGCGCCACAGGGGCCTTGGGAGAGACCCAGTACTTC. Translating it yields CASSATGALGETQYF.

The rearrangement uses TRBV7-8 and TRBJ2-7, with TRBD1 matching over 8 bases. The CDR3 sequence is 19 residues long. Germline CDR1 SGHVS, CDR2 FQNEAQ. V lost 1 base to trimming and J lost 0 bases; unmatched junction nucleotides: 14. The CDR3 sequence: CASSLGGQGPTESSYEQYF. The CDR3 region has the DNA TGTGCCAGCAGCTTAGGAGGACAGGGACCTACAGAGAGCTCCTACGAGCAGTACTTC.